This T cell receptor (beta chain) was documented in a study of T cell responses to AZD1222 COVID-19 vaccine. Study background: Investigators merged groups given second doses at roughly 4 or roughly 12 weeks.

TCRdb's copy holds only in-frame clones and misses some; the assay was immunoSEQ multiplex PCR. The sample yields roughly 150,000 clones, around nine tenths seen once. General study results and limits: Unmutated variant regions are reportedly the target of nearly half of TCRs that are spike-specific. Among AZD1222 vaccinees, only 6 or 7 were seropositive at baseline. Donors were chiefly white British, with a greater number of females, and clonal diversity was perhaps underestimated.

A note on this clone: The antigen is undetermined.

The source was peripheral blood, collected on day 0 of AZD1222 vaccination. The clonotype originates from an adult in good health.

The CDR3 region has the DNA TGCAGCGTTCGGAAGACAGAGTATGGCTACACCTTC. Residues: CSVRKTEYGYTF. This chain connects TRBV29-1 to TRBJ1-2, with D perhaps matching TRBD1 (5 bases). V lost 5 bases to trimming and J lost 5 bases, with 12 bases between them. Germline V gene sequence: CDR1 SQVTM, CDR2 ANQGSEA. This CDR3 is built from 12 residues.